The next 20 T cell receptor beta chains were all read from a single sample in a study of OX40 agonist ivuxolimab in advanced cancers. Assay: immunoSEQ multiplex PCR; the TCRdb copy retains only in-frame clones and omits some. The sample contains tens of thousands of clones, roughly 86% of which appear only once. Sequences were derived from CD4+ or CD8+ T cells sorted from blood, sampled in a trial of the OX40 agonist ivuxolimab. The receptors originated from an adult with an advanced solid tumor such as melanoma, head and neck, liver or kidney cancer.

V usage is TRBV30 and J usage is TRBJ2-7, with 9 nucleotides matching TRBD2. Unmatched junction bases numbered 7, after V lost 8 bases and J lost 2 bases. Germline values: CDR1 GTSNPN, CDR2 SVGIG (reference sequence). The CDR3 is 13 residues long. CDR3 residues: CAPLAGRTYEQYF. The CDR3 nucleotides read TGTGCCCCCCTAGCGGGGAGAACCTACGAGCAGTACTTC.

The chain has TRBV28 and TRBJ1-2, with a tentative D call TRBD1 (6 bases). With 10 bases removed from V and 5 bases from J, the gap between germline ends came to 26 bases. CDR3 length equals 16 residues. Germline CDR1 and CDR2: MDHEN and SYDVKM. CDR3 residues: CATLGGGAGRDYGYTF. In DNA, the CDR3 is TGTGCCACCTTAGGGGGGGGCGCGGGTCGAGATTATGGCTACACCTTC.

The CDR3 nucleotides are TGTGCCAGCAGTGATTTCGAAAATCAGCCCCAGCATTTT. Protein sequence: CASSDFENQPQHF. The rearrangement links TRBV6-5 to TRBJ1-5; D not certain. Germline values: CDR1 MNHEY, CDR2 SVGAGI. CDR3 size: 13 residues. Trimming left V 5 bases short and J 4 bases short, with 9 bases between.

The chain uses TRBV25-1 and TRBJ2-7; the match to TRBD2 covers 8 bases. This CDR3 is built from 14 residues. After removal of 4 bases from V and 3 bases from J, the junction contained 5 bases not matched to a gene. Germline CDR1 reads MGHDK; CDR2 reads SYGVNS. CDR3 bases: TGTGCCAGCAGTGTTTCTAGCGGGCTCTACGAGCAGTACTTC. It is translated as CASSVSSGLYEQYF.

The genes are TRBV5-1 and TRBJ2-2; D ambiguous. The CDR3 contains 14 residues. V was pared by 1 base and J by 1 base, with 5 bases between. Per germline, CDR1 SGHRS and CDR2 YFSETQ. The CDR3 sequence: CASSLWGNTGELFF. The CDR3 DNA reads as TGCGCCAGCAGCTTGTGGGGGAACACCGGGGAGCTGTTTTTT.

CDR3 sequence (DNA): TGTGCCAGCAGTTTTGGTTCGGGACAGGGTAACACCGGGGAGCTGTTTTTT. Translating gives CASSFGSGQGNTGELFF. The chain recombines TRBV27 with TRBJ2-2; 9 nucleotides agree with TRBD1. The CDR3 consists of 17 residues. Germline lookup yields CDR1 MNHEY and CDR2 SMNVEV (reference sequence). Losses at the gene ends were 3 bases for V and 2 bases for J; bases not matched to a gene: 7.

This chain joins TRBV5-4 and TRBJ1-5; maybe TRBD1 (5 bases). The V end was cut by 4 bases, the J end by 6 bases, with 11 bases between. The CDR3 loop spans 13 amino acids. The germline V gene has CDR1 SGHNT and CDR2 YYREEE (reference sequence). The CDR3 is CASSPGGGQPQHF. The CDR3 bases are TGTGCCAGCAGCCCAGGCGGGGGTCAGCCCCAGCATTTT.

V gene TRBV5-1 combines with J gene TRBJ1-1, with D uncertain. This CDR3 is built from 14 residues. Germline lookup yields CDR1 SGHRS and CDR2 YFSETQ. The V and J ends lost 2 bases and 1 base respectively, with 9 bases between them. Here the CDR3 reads CASSFLDGNTEAFF. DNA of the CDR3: TGCGCCAGCAGCTTTCTGGACGGGAACACTGAAGCTTTCTTT. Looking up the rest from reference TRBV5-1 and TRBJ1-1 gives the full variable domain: KAGVTQTPRYLIKTRGQQVTLSCSPISGHRSVSWYQQTPGQGLQFLFEYFSETQRNKGNFPGRFSGRQFSNSRSEMNVSTLELGDSALYLCASSFLDGNTEAFFGQGTRLTVV.

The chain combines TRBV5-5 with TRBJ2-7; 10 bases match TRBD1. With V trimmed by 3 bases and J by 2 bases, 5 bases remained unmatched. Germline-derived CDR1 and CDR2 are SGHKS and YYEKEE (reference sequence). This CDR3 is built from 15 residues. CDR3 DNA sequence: TGTGCCAGCAGCTCGCCGGGACAGGGGACCTACGAGCAGTACTTC. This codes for CASSSPGQGTYEQYF.

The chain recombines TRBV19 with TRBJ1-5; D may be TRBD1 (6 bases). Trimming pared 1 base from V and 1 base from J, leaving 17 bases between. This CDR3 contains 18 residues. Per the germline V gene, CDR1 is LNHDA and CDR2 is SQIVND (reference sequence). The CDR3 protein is CASSIARMSGGSNQPQHF. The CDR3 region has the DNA TGTGCCAGTAGTATAGCACGAATGAGTGGGGGCAGCAATCAGCCCCAGCATTTT.

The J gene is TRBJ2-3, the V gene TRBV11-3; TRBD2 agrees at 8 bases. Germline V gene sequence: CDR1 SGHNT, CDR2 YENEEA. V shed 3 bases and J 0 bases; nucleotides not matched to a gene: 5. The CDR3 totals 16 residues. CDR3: CASSFSGAPSTDTQYF. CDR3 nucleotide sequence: TGTGCCAGCAGCTTTAGCGGGGCACCTAGCACAGATACGCAGTATTTT. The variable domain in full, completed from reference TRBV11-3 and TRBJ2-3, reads EAGVVQSPRYKIIEKKQPVAFWCNPISGHNTLYWYLQNLGQGPELLIRYENEEAVDDSQLPKDRFSAERLKGVDSTLKIQPAELGDSAVYLCASSFSGAPSTDTQYFGPGTRLTVL.

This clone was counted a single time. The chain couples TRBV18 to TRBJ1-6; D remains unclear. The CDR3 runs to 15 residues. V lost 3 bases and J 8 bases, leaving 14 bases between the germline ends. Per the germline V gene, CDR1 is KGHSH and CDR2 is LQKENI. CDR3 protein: CASSPVGGSDSPLHF. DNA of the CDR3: TGTGCCAGCTCACCCGTAGGAGGATCGGATTCACCCCTCCACTTT.

The CDR3 is CATSRGQGLSYEQYF. Here the CDR3 DNA reads TGTGCCACCAGCAGAGGCCAGGGGCTCTCCTACGAGCAGTACTTC. V is TRBV15 and J is TRBJ2-7, with D maybe TRBD1 (6 bases). V was shortened by 1 base and J by 0 bases, with 10 bases between the two germline ends. The germline V gene has CDR1 LNHNV and CDR2 YYDKDF (reference sequence). The CDR3 loop spans 15 amino acids.

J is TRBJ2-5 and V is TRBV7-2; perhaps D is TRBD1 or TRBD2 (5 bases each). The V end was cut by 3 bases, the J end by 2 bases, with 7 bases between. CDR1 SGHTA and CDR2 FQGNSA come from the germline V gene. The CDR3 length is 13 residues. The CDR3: CASSLGPQETQYF. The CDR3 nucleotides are TGTGCCAGCAGCTTGGGACCGCAAGAGACCCAGTACTTC. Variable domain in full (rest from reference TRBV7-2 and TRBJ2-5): GAGVSQSPSNKVTEKGKDVELRCDPISGHTALYWYRQSLGQGLEFLIYFQGNSAPDKSGLPSDRFSAERTGGSVSTLTIQRTQQEDSAVYLCASSLGPQETQYFGPGTRLLVL.

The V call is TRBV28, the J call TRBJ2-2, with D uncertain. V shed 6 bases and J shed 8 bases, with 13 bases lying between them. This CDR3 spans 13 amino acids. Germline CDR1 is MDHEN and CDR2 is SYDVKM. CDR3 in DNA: TGTGCCAGCAGGGACCGTTACTTGGGGGAGCTGTTTTTT. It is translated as CASRDRYLGELFF.

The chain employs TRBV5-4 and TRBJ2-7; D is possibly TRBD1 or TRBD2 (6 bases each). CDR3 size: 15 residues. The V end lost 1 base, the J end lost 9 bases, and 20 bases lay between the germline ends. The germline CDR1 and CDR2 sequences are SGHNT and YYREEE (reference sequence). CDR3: CASSLTRGGMSSQYF. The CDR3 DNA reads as TGTGCCAGCAGCTTGACTCGAGGGGGGATGTCCTCGCAGTACTTC.

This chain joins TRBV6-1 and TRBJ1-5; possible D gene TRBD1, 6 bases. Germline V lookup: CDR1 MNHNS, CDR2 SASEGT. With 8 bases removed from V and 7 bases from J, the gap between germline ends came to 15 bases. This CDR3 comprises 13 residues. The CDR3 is CASGSQGGQPQHF. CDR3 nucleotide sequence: TGTGCCAGCGGGTCACAGGGAGGCCAGCCCCAGCATTTT.

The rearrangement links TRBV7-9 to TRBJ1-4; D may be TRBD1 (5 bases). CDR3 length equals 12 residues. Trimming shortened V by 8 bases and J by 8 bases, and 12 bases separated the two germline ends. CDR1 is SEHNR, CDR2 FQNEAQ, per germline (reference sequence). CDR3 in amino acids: CASLGVSEKLFF. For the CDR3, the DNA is TGTGCCAGCTTGGGGGTGAGCGAAAAACTGTTTTTT.

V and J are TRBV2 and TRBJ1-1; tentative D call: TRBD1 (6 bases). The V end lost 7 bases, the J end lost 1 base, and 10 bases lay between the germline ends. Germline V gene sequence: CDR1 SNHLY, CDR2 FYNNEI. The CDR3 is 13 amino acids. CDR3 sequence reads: CASTRTENTEAFF. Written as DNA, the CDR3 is TGTGCCAGCACCCGGACAGAGAACACTGAAGCTTTCTTT.

CDR3 residues: CASSLRLQETQYF. CDR3 DNA sequence: TGTGCCAGCAGCTTGCGGCTTCAAGAGACCCAGTACTTC. This chain links TRBV5-4 with TRBJ2-5; D is unresolved. The V gene lost 1 base and the J gene lost 2 bases, with 6 bases spanning the gap. The CDR3 spans 13 residues. The germline V gene encodes CDR1 SGHNT and CDR2 YYREEE (reference sequence).